The 28 T cell receptor beta chains presented below share a single source sample, sequenced in a study of neurological immune-mediated disorders. TCRdb called the 5' RACE reads again in MiXCR, with one record for every CDR3 protein. The table has around 15,000 distinct CDR3 sequences, approximately 10% seen once. Sequencing was performed on CD8+ T cells from blood. All receptors derive from a man aged 50 to 59 in good health.

The rearrangement uses TRBV28 and TRBJ2-7, with 8 bases lining up with TRBD2. Trimming at V came to 3 bases and at J to 5 bases, leaving 12 bases not matched to a gene. The CDR3 loop spans 16 amino acids. Germline CDR1 MDHEN, CDR2 SYDVKM. The DNA of the CDR3 is TGTGCCAGCAGTTTCCGATCTCGGGAGGGCAACGACGAGCAGTACTTC. Amino acids: CASSFRSREGNDEQYF. Drawing the rest from reference TRBV28 and TRBJ2-7, the complete variable domain is DVKVTQSSRYLVKRTGEKVFLECVQDMDHENMFWYRQDPGLGLRLIYFSYDVKMKEKGDIPEGYSVSREKKERFSLILESASTNQTSMYLCASSFRSREGNDEQYFGPGTRLTVT.

The J gene is TRBJ1-2, the V gene TRBV6-5; 7 positions agree with TRBD1. CDR1 is MNHEY, CDR2 SVGAGI, per germline. This CDR3 spans 14 amino acids. Losses at the gene ends were 2 bases for V and 7 bases for J; bases not matched to a gene: 7. The DNA of the CDR3 is TGTGCCAGCAGTTACCTACCGGGACAGTCTGGCTACACCTTC. This codes for CASSYLPGQSGYTF.

This clonotype was recorded at least ten times. The rearrangement links TRBV29-1 to TRBJ2-7, with 11 bases that match TRBD2. Losses at the gene ends were 6 bases for V and 0 bases for J; bases not matched to a gene: 4. This CDR3 spans 14 amino acids. In germline, CDR1 is SQVTM, CDR2 ANQGSEA. Here the CDR3 reads CSVTGTSGSYEQYF. The CDR3 DNA follows: TGCAGCGTGACCGGGACTAGCGGCTCCTACGAGCAGTACTTC.

This clonotype came up a few times. This chain connects TRBV12-3 or TRBV12-4 to TRBJ2-3, with D possibly being TRBD2 (5 bases). V was pared by 2 bases and J by 0 bases, with 12 bases between. The CDR3 spans 16 residues. The chain's CDR3 is CASSLLGRTSTDTQYF. CDR3 DNA sequence: TGTGCCAGCAGTTTACTCGGACGGACTAGCACAGATACGCAGTATTTT.

This clonotype was detected only a few times. The chain joins TRBV5-1 to TRBJ2-1; D ambiguous. The CDR3 totals 17 residues. Trimming left V 0 bases short and J 0 bases short, with 13 bases between. Germline assignment: CDR1 SGHRS and CDR2 YFSETQ. This CDR3 is CASSLAPDRSSYNEQFF. CDR3 nucleotide sequence: TGCGCCAGCAGCTTGGCCCCGGACCGAAGCTCCTACAATGAGCAGTTCTTC.

The V and J genes are TRBV9 and TRBJ2-1, with D unclear. V lost 1 base to trimming and J lost 5 bases, with 7 bases between them. The CDR3 is made up of 13 amino acids. Germline V CDR1 and CDR2: SGDLS, YYNGEE. CDR3 sequence (DNA): TGTGCCAGCAGCGTACCCCCTAACAATGAGCAGTTCTTC. Translating it yields CASSVPPNNEQFF.

This clonotype has just a few counts. The V call is TRBV9, the J call TRBJ2-1; no definite D call. CDR3 length: 16 amino acids. Germline CDR1 is SGDLS and CDR2 is YYNGEE. Trimming took off 1 base at V and 2 bases at J, with 13 bases between the two ends. CDR3 bases: TGTGCCAGCAGCGTACAAGGGAATAGCCCCTACAATGAGCAGTTCTTC. Amino acids: CASSVQGNSPYNEQFF. Together with reference TRBV9 and TRBJ2-1, the CDR3 gives the full variable domain: DSGVTQTPKHLITATGQRVTLRCSPRSGDLSVYWYQQSLDQGLQFLIQYYNGEERAKGNILERFSAQQFPDLHSELNLSSLELGDSALYFCASSVQGNSPYNEQFFGPGTRLTVL.

This clonotype showed up many times. J is TRBJ2-2 and V is TRBV19; TRBD1 aligns across 9 bases. The ends lost 10 bases at V and 4 bases at J; junction bases unmatched: 7. CDR1 is LNHDA, CDR2 SQIVND, per germline (reference sequence). The CDR3 runs 14 residues. CDR3 protein: CATQGQGSTGELFF. As DNA, the CDR3 is TGTGCCACCCAGGGACAGGGATCCACCGGGGAGCTGTTTTTT.

This clonotype was detected a few times. This chain links TRBV10-2 with TRBJ2-6; D gene uncertain. V was trimmed by 2 bases and J by 2 bases, leaving 7 bases between them. Germline lookup yields CDR1 WSHSY and CDR2 SAAADI. The CDR3 has 15 residues. The CDR3 loop reads CASSEGGAGANVLTF. The CDR3, as DNA: TGCGCCAGCAGTGAGGGTGGGGCTGGGGCCAACGTCCTGACTTTC.

This clonotype was detected ten times or more. The V call is TRBV6-2 or TRBV6-3, the J call TRBJ2-5; 14 bases line up with TRBD2. Germline V gene sequence: CDR1 MNHEY, CDR2 SVGEGT. The CDR3 totals 18 residues. V was pared by 4 bases and J by 5 bases, with 12 bases of the junction left unmatched. CDR3 in DNA: TGTGCCAGCAGTTCCGGGACTAGCGGGAGACCCGGGGAGGAGACCCAGTACTTC. Its protein product is CASSSGTSGRPGEETQYF.

This clonotype was observed many times. The CDR3 bases are TGTGCCAGCAGCTTACCCCGGGGAAGATCCCACAATGAGCAGTTCTTC. Encoded protein: CASSLPRGRSHNEQFF. The chain employs TRBV7-9 and TRBJ2-1, with D perhaps TRBD2 (5 bases). The V end was cut by 2 bases, the J end by 5 bases, with 16 bases between. The germline V gene has CDR1 SEHNR and CDR2 FQNEAQ (reference sequence). This CDR3 has 16 amino acids.

At least ten counts were recorded for this clonotype. This chain joins TRBV6-5 and TRBJ1-1, with 9 bases fitting TRBD1. The ends lost 4 bases at V and 5 bases at J; junction bases unmatched: 14. Germline V CDR1 and CDR2: MNHEY, SVGAGI. The CDR3 sequence is 17 residues long. The CDR3 protein is CASSSLYNTGGRTEAFF. The CDR3 DNA reads as TGTGCCAGCAGTTCCCTCTATAATACAGGGGGCAGAACTGAAGCTTTCTTT.

This clonotype was seen many times. V usage is TRBV7-9 and J usage is TRBJ1-1; D not resolved. There are 15 residues in the CDR3. Deletions cut 5 bases from V and 0 bases from J, with 13 bases between. Per germline, CDR1 SEHNR and CDR2 FQNEAQ (reference sequence). Here the CDR3 DNA reads TGTGCCAGCAGCCAACTTCCAGACATGAACACTGAAGCTTTCTTT. Encoded protein: CASSQLPDMNTEAFF.

Many counts were recorded for this clonotype. The chain uses TRBV7-9 and TRBJ2-5, with D possibly being TRBD1 (6 bases). Looked up from germline, CDR1 is SEHNR and CDR2 is FQNEAQ (reference sequence). V shed 4 bases and J shed 1 base, with 13 bases lying between them. The CDR3 spans 15 residues. In DNA form, the CDR3 reads TGTGCCAGCAGCTCCAACAGGGTTTTCCAAGAGACCCAGTACTTC. This sequence encodes CASSSNRVFQETQYF.

This clonotype was seen many times. This chain uses TRBV6-5 with TRBJ2-3; 8 bases are a match to TRBD2. With V trimmed by 0 bases and J by 0 bases, 2 bases remained unmatched. The germline gives CDR1 MNHEY, CDR2 SVGAGI. This CDR3 is 16 amino acids long. The CDR3 spells CASSYSASGSTDTQYF. The CDR3 DNA reads TGTGCCAGCAGTTACTCGGCTAGCGGGAGCACAGATACGCAGTATTTT.

This clonotype appeared many times. The chain has TRBV29-1 and TRBJ2-1, with TRBD1 identical over 7 bases. V trimming: 7 bases; J trimming: 6 bases; junction bases outside the gene matches: 6. The CDR3 totals 12 residues. In germline, CDR1 is SQVTM, CDR2 ANQGSEA. In nucleotides, the CDR3 is TGCAGCGCCGCAGGACAGGCCAATGAGCAGTTCTTC. It specifies CSAAGQANEQFF.

This clonotype was detected many times. DNA of the CDR3: TGTGCCAGCAGCTTAGGCCACGGGGAGCTGTTTTTT. It is translated as CASSLGHGELFF. V is TRBV7-2 and J is TRBJ2-2; D uncertain. Germline V lookup: CDR1 SGHTA, CDR2 FQGNSA. The CDR3 sequence is 12 residues long. The V end lost 1 base, the J end lost 7 bases, and 4 bases lay between the germline ends.

This clonotype was observed many times. V gene TRBV4-1 combines with J gene TRBJ2-1, with D uncertain. The CDR3 totals 17 residues. Trimming left V 0 bases short and J 2 bases short, with 14 bases between. Germline lookup yields CDR1 MGHRA and CDR2 YSYEKL. CDR3: CASSQDPGRATYNEQFF. The DNA of the CDR3 is TGCGCCAGCAGCCAAGATCCAGGCCGAGCAACCTACAATGAGCAGTTCTTC.

There are many counts of this clonotype. The chain couples TRBV7-9 to TRBJ2-5, with a tentative D call TRBD1 (6 bases). In germline, CDR1 is SEHNR, CDR2 FQNEAQ (reference sequence). Trimming pared 5 bases from V and 1 base from J, leaving 8 bases between. The CDR3 spans 13 residues. The CDR3 region is CASSPDSQETQYF. The DNA for the CDR3 is TGTGCCAGCAGCCCGGACAGCCAAGAGACCCAGTACTTC.

This clonotype occurred many times. V is TRBV7-2 and J is TRBJ2-7, with 10 bases fitting TRBD2. Germline CDR1 SGHTA, CDR2 FQGNSA. The CDR3 runs to 14 residues. The junction had 0 bases not matched to a gene; V was cut back by 1 base and J by 3 bases. The CDR3 spells CASSLGLAGYEQYF. CDR3 nucleotides: TGTGCCAGCAGCTTAGGACTAGCGGGCTACGAGCAGTACTTC.

This clonotype was seen repeatedly, ten times or more. The chain is built from TRBV7-3 and TRBJ1-1; possibly TRBD1 for D (5 bases). The CDR3 covers 13 residues. CDR1 is SGHTA and CDR2 is FQGTGA in the germline V gene. Deletions cut 4 bases from V and 4 bases from J, with 10 bases between. CDR3 residues: CASSSGRSTEAFF. The CDR3 region has the DNA TGTGCCAGCAGCTCGGGACGGAGCACTGAAGCTTTCTTT.

This clonotype was counted many times. The chain combines TRBV4-1 with TRBJ2-1; D remains unclear. Germline CDR1 is MGHRA and CDR2 is YSYEKL. Deletions cut 1 base from V and 0 bases from J, with 7 bases between. This CDR3 spans 15 amino acids. CDR3 protein: CASSQAESSYNEQFF. The CDR3 DNA reads TGCGCCAGCAGCCAAGCGGAAAGCTCCTACAATGAGCAGTTCTTC.

Many counts were recorded for this clonotype. The rearrangement joins TRBV27 to TRBJ1-2, with D uncertain. The CDR3 has 13 amino acids. The V gene's germline CDR1 is MNHEY and CDR2 SMNVEV (reference sequence). Between the trimmed V and J ends, which lost 2 bases and 2 bases, there was a span of 6 bases. The CDR3 bases are TGTGCCAGCAGTTTAAATGGGAACTATGGCTACACCTTC. Encoded protein: CASSLNGNYGYTF.

This clonotype was seen at least ten times. This chain uses TRBV5-1 with TRBJ2-3; tentative D call: TRBD2 (5 bases). Germline loops: CDR1 SGHRS, CDR2 YFSETQ. Trimming took 0 bases from V and 2 from J, leaving 10 bases between them. The CDR3 consists of 15 residues. CDR3 DNA: TGCGCCAGCAGCTTGGGAGGGCCTTACACAGATACGCAGTATTTT. As protein: CASSLGGPYTDTQYF.

This clonotype was picked up many times. This chain uses TRBV4-3 with TRBJ1-2, with D perhaps matching TRBD1 (5 bases). The CDR3 extends over 14 amino acids. Looked up from germline, CDR1 is LGHNA and CDR2 is YSLEER. The V and J ends lost 0 bases and 2 bases respectively, with 7 bases between them. The CDR3 bases are TGCGCCAGCAGCCAAGACGAGGGGAACTATGGCTACACCTTC. It translates to CASSQDEGNYGYTF.

The sample holds many counts of this clonotype. J is TRBJ2-6 and V is TRBV7-2; D unclear. The V and J ends lost 7 bases and 2 bases respectively, with 6 bases between them. This CDR3 spans 13 amino acids. Germline values: CDR1 SGHTA, CDR2 FQGNSA. The CDR3 nucleotides are TGTGCCAGCACCCCCCCTGGGGCCAACGTCCTGACTTTC. It yields the protein CASTPPGANVLTF.

This clonotype has ten or more counts. V is TRBV6-5 and J is TRBJ2-1, with 11 bases identical to TRBD2. V shed 6 bases and J 4 bases; nucleotides not matched to a gene: 8. This CDR3 has 16 residues. Per germline, CDR1 MNHEY and CDR2 SVGAGI. For the CDR3, the DNA is TGTGCCAGCAGCCCCCCTCTAGCGGGAGGTTACAATGAGCAGTTCTTC. Encoded protein: CASSPPLAGGYNEQFF.

This clonotype was seen ten or more times. The V and J genes are TRBV6-5 and TRBJ1-2; weak D call: TRBD1 (5 bases). Deletions cut 4 bases from V and 5 bases from J, with 8 bases between. The CDR3 extends over 12 amino acids. Germline CDR1 MNHEY, CDR2 SVGAGI. The CDR3 region has the DNA TGTGCCAGCAGTTCGACAGATTATGGCTACACCTTC. It translates to CASSSTDYGYTF.